Below are 27 T cell receptor beta chains sequenced from a single sample in a study of T cell responses to AZD1222 COVID-19 vaccine. This table comes from immunoSEQ multiplex PCR, and its TCRdb copy is limited to in-frame clones, with some not included. The profile covers roughly 180,000 clones, with about 90% appearing a single time and 0.49% taken by the ten largest. Sequences were derived from peripheral blood, sampled on day 0 of AZD1222 vaccination. The receptors derive from an adult in good health.

The chain recombines TRBV7-2 with TRBJ1-5; 11 nucleotides align to TRBD1. Germline assignment: CDR1 SGHTA and CDR2 FQGNSA. V lost 5 bases, J lost 6 bases, and 6 bases stayed unmatched. The CDR3 length is 15 residues. This chain's CDR3 is CASSLGQGAGQPQHF. Written as DNA, the CDR3 is TGTGCCAGCAGCCTAGGACAGGGGGCAGGTCAGCCCCAGCATTTT.

The V gene is TRBV5-6, the J gene TRBJ1-5; the D is unclear. CDR1 SGHDT and CDR2 YYEEEE come from the germline V gene. Trimming shortened V by 4 bases and J by 5 bases, and 19 bases separated the two germline ends. The CDR3 spans 16 residues. CDR3 residues: CASSTTSLREYQPQHF. CDR3 in DNA: TGTGCCAGCAGCACAACTTCCCTCCGGGAGTATCAGCCCCAGCATTTT. The full variable domain, in which reference TRBV5-6 and TRBJ1-5 provide the parts outside the CDR3, is DAGVTQSPTHLIKTRGQQVTLRCSPKSGHDTVSWYQQALGQGPQFIFQYYEEEERQRGNFPDRFSGHQFPNYSSELNVNALLLGDSALYLCASSTTSLREYQPQHFGDGTRLSIL.

In its sample, this clone was seen once. CDR3 region: CASTLTDPNTGELFF. The CDR3 DNA follows: TGCGCCAGCACCCTGACAGACCCGAACACCGGGGAGCTGTTTTTT. The chain carries TRBV5-1 and TRBJ2-2; possibly TRBD1 for D (5 bases). V lost 6 bases to trimming and J lost 0 bases, with 12 bases between them. Germline CDR1 is SGHRS and CDR2 is YFSETQ. The CDR3 length is 15 residues.

This chain links TRBV6-2 or TRBV6-3 with TRBJ1-5; D unclear. Trimming cost V 0 bases and J 7 bases, with 7 bases left between them. The CDR3 spans 13 residues. Germline V gene sequence: CDR1 MNHEY, CDR2 SVGEGT. The CDR3 spells CASSYSEGQPQHF. For the CDR3, the DNA is TGTGCCAGCAGTTACTCCGAGGGCCAGCCCCAGCATTTT.

The gene calls are TRBV10-3 and TRBJ2-1, with D perhaps TRBD1 (6 bases). This CDR3 has 15 amino acids. Germline CDR1 ENHRY, CDR2 SYGVKD. V was trimmed by 2 bases and J by 5 bases, leaving 13 bases between them. In DNA, the CDR3 is TGTGCCATCAGTGAGCCTCAGGGGTTCGACAATGAGCAGTTCTTC. Translated: CAISEPQGFDNEQFF.

The genes are TRBV24-1 and TRBJ2-1; D is unclear. This CDR3 has 15 residues. The germline V gene has CDR1 KGHDR and CDR2 SFDVKD. With 5 bases removed from V and 0 bases from J, the gap between germline ends came to 10 bases. CDR3 protein: CATSAYTSSYNEQFF. The CDR3 nucleotides read TGTGCCACCAGTGCCTACACGAGCTCCTACAATGAGCAGTTCTTC.

This chain uses TRBV5-5 with TRBJ2-3, with TRBD1 matching over 10 bases. The CDR3 sequence is 16 residues long. The ends lost 0 bases at V and 0 bases at J; junction bases unmatched: 1. CDR1 is SGHKS, CDR2 YYEKEE, per germline (reference sequence). In DNA form, the CDR3 reads TGTGCCAGCAGCTTGGGGACAGGGGGAAGCACAGATACGCAGTATTTT. This codes for CASSLGTGGSTDTQYF.

The V call is TRBV28, the J call TRBJ1-2; TRBD1 might be the D (5 bases). CDR3 size: 16 residues. V was pared by 4 bases and J by 8 bases, with 23 bases between. Germline loops: CDR1 MDHEN, CDR2 SYDVKM. In DNA, the CDR3 is TGTGCCAGCAGTTCCAGAGGACTACCCCGGGGCTACGGCTACACCTTC. It encodes CASSSRGLPRGYGYTF.

Notes on this clone: A junction boundary mismatches the germline segment, possibly from a read error. The chain combines TRBV7-7 with TRBJ2-5; a weak D match, TRBD1 (6 bases). Germline CDR1 SSHAT, CDR2 FNYEAQ (reference sequence). The CDR3 loop spans 15 amino acids. CDR3 DNA sequence: TGTGCTAGCAGCGTCAGGGGATTAGGGGGTGAGACCCAGTACTTC. Translating it yields CASSVRGLGGETQYF.

CDR3 amino acids: CAWSRTDLNTEAFF. The CDR3 DNA reads as TGTGCCTGGAGTAGGACAGACTTGAACACTGAAGCTTTCTTT. The chain employs TRBV30 and TRBJ1-1; TRBD1 might be the D (6 bases). Germline CDR1 and CDR2: GTSNPN and SVGIG (reference sequence). This CDR3 is 14 amino acids long. Trimming left V 2 bases short and J 0 bases short, with 10 bases between.

The V call is TRBV5-1, the J call TRBJ2-7; 8 bases match TRBD1. Germline trimming cut 0 bases from V and 6 bases from J; bases unmatched to any gene: 11. The CDR3 covers 16 residues. Germline V gene lookup returns CDR1 SGHRS and CDR2 YFSETQ. This CDR3 reads CASSLAVFGQGGEQYF. CDR3 nucleotides: TGCGCCAGCAGCTTGGCTGTTTTCGGACAGGGAGGCGAGCAGTACTTC.

This chain uses TRBV5-1 with TRBJ2-3, with 7 nucleotides matching TRBD2. Germline trimming cut 7 bases from V and 2 bases from J; bases unmatched to any gene: 10. Per the germline V gene, CDR1 is SGHRS and CDR2 is YFSETQ. The CDR3 extends over 15 amino acids. CDR3 in amino acids: CASGLSAGNTDTQYF. The CDR3, as DNA: TGCGCCAGCGGACTCTCAGCGGGGAACACAGATACGCAGTATTTT. Filled out from reference TRBV5-1 and TRBJ2-3, the complete variable domain reads KAGVTQTPRYLIKTRGQQVTLSCSPISGHRSVSWYQQTPGQGLQFLFEYFSETQRNKGNFPGRFSGRQFSNSRSEMNVSTLELGDSALYLCASGLSAGNTDTQYFGPGTRLTVL.

The chain couples TRBV9 to TRBJ2-1; 10 bases match TRBD2. The V segment lost 3 bases and the J segment 6 bases; nucleotides outside the gene matches: 3. The germline V gene encodes CDR1 SGDLS and CDR2 YYNGEE. The CDR3 contains 14 residues. The CDR3 reads CASSASGRANEQFF. For the CDR3, the DNA is TGTGCCAGCAGCGCCAGCGGGAGGGCCAATGAGCAGTTCTTC.

In its sample, this clone was seen a few times. The chain links TRBV6-1 to TRBJ2-7; D gene ambiguous. This CDR3 spans 11 amino acids. The germline V gene has CDR1 MNHNS and CDR2 SASEGT. Trimming removed 5 bases at V and 7 bases at J, with 9 bases between. The CDR3 loop is CASSTALEQYF. In DNA form, the CDR3 reads TGTGCCAGCAGTACTGCCCTGGAGCAGTACTTC.

V gene TRBV29-1 combines with J gene TRBJ1-2, with no clear D. Germline CDR1 is SQVTM and CDR2 is ANQGSEA. This CDR3 has 15 amino acids. Trimming took 1 base from V and 4 from J, leaving 16 bases between them. For the CDR3, the DNA is TGCAGCGTTGAAGGAGTGGTCTCCTTCAGCTATGGCTACACCTTC. Its translation is CSVEGVVSFSYGYTF.

CDR3 nucleotide sequence: TGTGCCAGCAGTTACCCCATAGGAGGAGCCGACACCGGGGAGCTGTTTTTT. It codes for CASSYPIGGADTGELFF. The chain uses TRBV6-2 or TRBV6-3 and TRBJ2-2, with D tentatively TRBD2 (5 bases). CDR3 size: 17 residues. Trimming cost V 2 bases and J 3 bases, with 16 bases left between them. Germline V CDR1 and CDR2: MNHEY, SVGEGT.

The V gene is TRBV27, the J gene TRBJ2-7, with a possible D match to TRBD1 (6 bases). Germline V gene lookup returns CDR1 MNHEY and CDR2 SMNVEV (reference sequence). V was clipped by 1 base and J by 7 bases, with 14 bases between them. The CDR3 runs 14 residues. This chain's CDR3 is CASSLWQGTGEQYF. DNA of the CDR3: TGTGCCAGCAGTTTATGGCAGGGGACGGGGGAGCAGTACTTC.

This chain connects TRBV30 to TRBJ2-3; D gene uncertain. The CDR3 is 15 residues long. From germline, CDR1 is GTSNPN and CDR2 SVGIG (reference sequence). V lost 0 bases and J 4 bases, leaving 14 bases between the germline ends. As DNA, the CDR3 is TGTGCCTGGAGTGTACGGGTAGGAATTGCAGATACGCAGTATTTT. Translating gives CAWSVRVGIADTQYF.

J is TRBJ1-2 and V is TRBV13; D unclear. The CDR3 covers 13 residues. V dropped 1 base and J dropped 6 bases, with 9 bases sitting between them. Germline V gene lookup returns CDR1 PRHDT and CDR2 FYEKMQ (reference sequence). In DNA, the CDR3 is TGTGCCAGCAGCTTAGCCAGGTTAGATGGCTACACCTTC. Translating gives CASSLARLDGYTF.

The chain employs TRBV19 and TRBJ2-5; TRBD2 matches 9 bases. Looked up from germline, CDR1 is LNHDA and CDR2 is SQIVND (reference sequence). The CDR3 runs to 15 residues. The J segment lost 3 bases and the V segment lost 3 bases, leaving 5 bases of the junction unmatched. The CDR3 region is CASSIGRLAEETQYF. DNA of the CDR3: TGTGCCAGTAGTATTGGGCGACTAGCGGAAGAGACCCAGTACTTC.

The rearrangement joins TRBV5-1 to TRBJ1-2, with a weak D call TRBD1 (5 bases). V lost 3 bases and J lost 2, with 14 bases in between. The CDR3 spans 15 residues. Germline CDR1 reads SGHRS; CDR2 reads YFSETQ. Written as DNA, the CDR3 is TGCGCCAGCAGCTCTCCCGGGACGGCCAACTATGGCTACACCTTC. This gives the protein CASSSPGTANYGYTF.

This chain joins TRBV19 and TRBJ2-3; no firm D call. The CDR3 consists of 13 residues. Per germline, CDR1 LNHDA and CDR2 SQIVND (reference sequence). V was shortened by 1 base and J by 4 bases, with 6 bases between the two germline ends. The CDR3 coding sequence is TGTGCCAGTAGTATAGGGTTGGCAGATACGCAGTATTTT. Protein product: CASSIGLADTQYF.

Only one count was recorded for this clone. This rearrangement joins TRBV3-1 (or the pseudogene TRBV3-2) to TRBJ2-1; TRBD2 matches at 8 bases. V was pared by 4 bases and J by 4 bases, with 6 bases of the junction left unmatched. Germline-derived CDR1 and CDR2 are LGHDT and YNNKEL (reference sequence). This CDR3 has 15 residues. CDR3 nucleotides: TGTGCCAGCAGCCCGTTTGGGACTAGTTACAATGAGCAGTTCTTC. The encoded protein is CASSPFGTSYNEQFF.

This chain links TRBV10-2 with TRBJ1-1; 7 nucleotides agree with TRBD1. V shed 8 bases and J 5 bases; nucleotides not matched to a gene: 8. Germline-derived CDR1 and CDR2 are WSHSY and SAAADI. This CDR3 is built from 13 residues. CDR3 protein: CASSFTGETEAFF. CDR3 DNA: TGCGCCAGCTCTTTTACAGGGGAAACTGAAGCTTTCTTT.

The chain combines TRBV5-6 with TRBJ2-7, with D perhaps TRBD1 or TRBD2 (6 bases each). V lost 4 bases to trimming and J lost 0 bases, with 11 bases between them. Germline loops: CDR1 SGHDT, CDR2 YYEEEE. This CDR3 is built from 14 residues. This CDR3 is CASSLGGGSYEQYF. As DNA, the CDR3 is TGTGCCAGCAGCCTTGGAGGGGGCTCCTACGAGCAGTACTTC.

V gene TRBV10-2 combines with J gene TRBJ2-7, with no clear D. Trimming pared 0 bases from V and 3 bases from J, leaving 3 bases between. Germline V gene data show CDR1 as WSHSY and CDR2 as SAAADI. CDR3 length equals 12 residues. The CDR3 loop is CASSESIYEQYF. The CDR3 coding sequence is TGCGCCAGCAGTGAGTCGATCTACGAGCAGTACTTC.

The rearrangement joins TRBV9 to TRBJ2-7; 7 nucleotides line up with TRBD2. Germline loops: CDR1 SGDLS, CDR2 YYNGEE. This CDR3 is 13 amino acids long. Germline trimming cut 0 bases from V and 7 bases from J; bases unmatched to any gene: 4. The DNA for the CDR3 is TGTGCCAGCAGCGTAGACCTAGCGGAAGAGCAGTACTTC. It is translated as CASSVDLAEEQYF.